The T cell receptor beta chain under discussion was sequenced for a study of blood T cells in healthy people across ages. Each sample had at least 6.5 million PBMCs isolated. Using a J-beta primer mix together with a sample-barcoded 5' primer, a second PCR was run for about 7 to 12 cycles. TCRdb redid the calling of the 5' RACE reads with MiXCR, one entry per CDR3 protein. The repertoire holds roughly 930,000 distinct CDR3 sequences, with about 44% as singletons. The CDR3 is made up of 20 amino acids. V shed 1 base, J shed 6 bases, and the junction held 16 bases outside the gene matches. The germline V gene encodes CDR1 SGHTA and CDR2 FQGNSA.

The sample taken for sequencing was blood. The TCR sequence derives from a man aged 25 to 45 in good health. This chain joins TRBV7-2 and TRBJ2-3; 13 bases map to TRBD2. The DNA of the CDR3 is TGTGCCAGCAGCTTAGGGTTCAGGACTAGCGGGGGAGGAAGTGGGGATACGCAGTATTTT. Its translation: CASSLGFRTSGGGSGDTQYF.